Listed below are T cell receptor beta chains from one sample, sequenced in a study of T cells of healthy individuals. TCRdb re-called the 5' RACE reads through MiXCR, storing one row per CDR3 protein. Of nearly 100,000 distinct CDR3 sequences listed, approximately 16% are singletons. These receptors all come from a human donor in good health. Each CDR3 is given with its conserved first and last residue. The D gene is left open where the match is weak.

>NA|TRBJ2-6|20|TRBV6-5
CASSVLSTWRGSSGANVLTF
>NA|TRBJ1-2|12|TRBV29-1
CSESEGSGGYTF
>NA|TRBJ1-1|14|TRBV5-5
CASSLVLFNTEAFF
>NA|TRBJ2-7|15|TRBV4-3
CASSQDRREDYEQYF
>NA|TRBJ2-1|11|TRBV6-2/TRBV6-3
CASSRGREQFF
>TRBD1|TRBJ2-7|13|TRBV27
CASGWDRGDEQYF
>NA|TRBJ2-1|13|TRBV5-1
CASSLGGGYEQFF
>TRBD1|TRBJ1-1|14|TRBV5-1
CASSSGGQGAEAFF
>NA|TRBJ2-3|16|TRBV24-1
CATSDGTPTSTDTQYF
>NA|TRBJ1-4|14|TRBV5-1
CASSFLRGNEKLFF
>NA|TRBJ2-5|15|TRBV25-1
CASKGVGGYQETQYF
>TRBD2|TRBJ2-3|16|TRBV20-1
CSARRLAGGSTDTQYF
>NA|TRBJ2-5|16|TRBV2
CASSERVPRYQETQYF
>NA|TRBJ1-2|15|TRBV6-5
CASSYSELREAGYTF
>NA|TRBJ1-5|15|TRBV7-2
CASSRYDSLAQPQHF
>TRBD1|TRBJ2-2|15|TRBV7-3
CASSHRDSPTGELFF
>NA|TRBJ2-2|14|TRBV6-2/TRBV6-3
CASSPGPYTGELFF
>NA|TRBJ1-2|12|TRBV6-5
CASGRNRDGYTF
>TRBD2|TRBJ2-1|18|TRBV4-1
CASSQALRLAGGRALTFF
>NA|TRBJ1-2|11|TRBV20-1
CSASWVQGFTF